This entry concerns a single T cell receptor beta chain. Its matching antigen is unknown. Germline-derived CDR1 and CDR2 are SQVTM and ANQGSEA. The V end lost 3 bases, the J end lost 0 bases, and 11 bases lay between the germline ends. This CDR3 contains 14 residues. In the PCR, 60 Vbeta and 13 Jbeta primers were used. Using immunoSEQ multiplex PCR, the repertoire was profiled, and TCRdb retains in-frame clones only, with some absent. The sample includes around 150,000 clones, 80% to 90% of them seen just once. These data belong to a study of cytomegalovirus exposure and HLA in healthy donors. The wider study: The study placed around 85% of its approximately 380 genotyped donors in the Caucasian-associated ancestry cluster.

Notes on the study in general: The HLA-A and HLA-B alleles of most subjects were reportedly predicted accurately from TCR beta sequences. In vitro assays verified that a few CMV-associated chains recognized CMV antigens specifically.

Unrecorded immune exposures were likely, despite nominal health at sampling. V gene TRBV29-1 combines with J gene TRBJ1-2; D ambiguous. Sequencing was carried out using PBMCs. The clonotype comes from a woman in her thirties in good health and CMV-seronegative. This CDR3 reads CSVEDWKANYGYTF. The CDR3 DNA sequence: TGCAGCGTTGAGGACTGGAAAGCTAACTATGGCTACACCTTC.